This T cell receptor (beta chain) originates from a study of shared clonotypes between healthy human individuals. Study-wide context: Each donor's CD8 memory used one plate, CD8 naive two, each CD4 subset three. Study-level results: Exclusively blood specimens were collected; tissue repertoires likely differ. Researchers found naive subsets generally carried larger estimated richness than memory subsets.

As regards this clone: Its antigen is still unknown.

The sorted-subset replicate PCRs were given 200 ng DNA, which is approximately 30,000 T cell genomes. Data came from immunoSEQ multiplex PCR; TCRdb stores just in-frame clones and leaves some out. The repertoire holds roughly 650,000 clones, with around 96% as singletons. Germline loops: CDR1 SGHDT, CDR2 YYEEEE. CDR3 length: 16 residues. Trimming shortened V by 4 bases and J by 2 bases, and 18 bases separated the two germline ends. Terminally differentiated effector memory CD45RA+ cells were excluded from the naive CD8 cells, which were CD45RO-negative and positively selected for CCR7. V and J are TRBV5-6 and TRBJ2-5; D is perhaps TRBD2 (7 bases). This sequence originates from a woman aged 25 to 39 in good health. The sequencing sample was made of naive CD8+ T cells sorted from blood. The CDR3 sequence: CASSISGSGTQETQYF. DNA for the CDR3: TGTGCCAGCAGCATTAGCGGGTCCGGGACACAAGAGACCCAGTACTTC.